Below are 21 T cell receptor beta chains sequenced from a single sample in a study of blood T cells in healthy people across ages. Using a J-beta primer mix together with a sample-barcoded 5' primer, a second PCR was run for roughly 7 to 11 cycles. TCRdb fed the 5' RACE reads into MiXCR, producing one record per CDR3 protein. Among around 790,000 distinct CDR3 sequences listed, roughly 44% were seen once. Source material: blood. These receptor sequences come from a man aged 55 to 69 in good health.

The V gene is TRBV6-2 or TRBV6-3, the J gene TRBJ1-1, with a weak D call TRBD1 (5 bases). Trimming shortened V by 4 bases and J by 4 bases, and 13 bases separated the two germline ends. This CDR3 has 14 residues. Germline V gene data show CDR1 as MNHEY and CDR2 as SVGEGT. Here the CDR3 DNA reads TGTGCCAGCAGTTCTCCTACCGGGGCCACTGAAGCTTTCTTT. Its protein product is CASSSPTGATEAFF.

The V call is TRBV20-1, the J call TRBJ2-7; possible D gene TRBD1, 5 bases. Looked up from germline, CDR1 is DFQATT and CDR2 is SNEGSKA (reference sequence). The V end was cut by 3 bases, the J end by 4 bases, with 19 bases between. The CDR3 runs to 15 residues. The CDR3 loop reads CSASKTGGVGYEQYF. Here the CDR3 DNA reads TGCAGTGCTAGCAAAACAGGTGGCGTAGGGTACGAGCAGTACTTC.

A few counts support this clonotype. V and J are TRBV18 and TRBJ1-1; unclear D gene. Trimming took 3 bases from V and 1 from J, leaving 9 bases between them. The CDR3 contains 14 residues. Germline V lookup: CDR1 KGHSH, CDR2 LQKENI. CDR3 amino acids: CASSPGRENTEAFF. CDR3 DNA sequence: TGTGCCAGCTCACCCGGACGGGAGAACACTGAAGCTTTCTTT.

The CDR3 nucleotides read TGCGCCAGCAGCCGAAAATGGGTACAGGCCCAAGAGACCCAGTACTTC. Protein sequence: CASSRKWVQAQETQYF. The chain has TRBV5-1 and TRBJ2-5; TRBD1 is a possible D gene (5 bases). This CDR3 has 16 amino acids. V gave up 4 bases and J gave up 1 base, with 17 bases separating them. Germline loops: CDR1 SGHRS, CDR2 YFSETQ.

The rearrangement uses TRBV6-2 or TRBV6-3 and TRBJ2-2; either TRBD1 or TRBD2 may supply D (5 bases each). V lost 1 base and J 5 bases, leaving 11 bases between the germline ends. CDR3 length equals 15 residues. CDR1 is MNHEY and CDR2 is SVGEGT in the germline V gene. The chain's CDR3 is CASSYWGMGTGELFF. Here the CDR3 DNA reads TGTGCCAGCAGTTACTGGGGGATGGGAACCGGGGAGCTGTTTTTT.

V gene TRBV3-1 combines with J gene TRBJ1-5; D call uncertain. V was pared by 5 bases and J by 6 bases, with 17 bases between. The CDR3 is 15 residues long. Germline V gene data show CDR1 as LGHDT and CDR2 as YNNKEL (reference sequence). The CDR3 DNA follows: TGTGCCAGCAGCTCCAAACATCGGGTCGGTCAGCCCCAGCATTTT. It yields the protein CASSSKHRVGQPQHF.

This clonotype occurred a few times. The chain has TRBV2 and TRBJ2-3; D remains ambiguous. The CDR3 runs 15 residues. Trimming shortened V by 8 bases and J by 2 bases, and 17 bases separated the two germline ends. CDR1 SNHLY and CDR2 FYNNEI come from the germline V gene. The CDR3 bases are TGTGCCAGCCTATACGGAGAGAGGTCCACAGATACGCAGTATTTT. Translation: CASLYGERSTDTQYF.

The chain employs TRBV12-3 or TRBV12-4 and TRBJ1-6, with D possibly matching TRBD1 (5 bases). This CDR3 has 14 amino acids. The V end was cut by 8 bases, the J end by 5 bases, with 13 bases between. The CDR3 sequence is CASRRGVDNSPLHF. The CDR3 DNA follows: TGTGCCAGCCGGAGAGGGGTCGATAATTCACCCCTCCACTTT.

This rearrangement joins TRBV5-1 to TRBJ2-3, with 8 nucleotides matching TRBD2. The germline CDR1 and CDR2 sequences are SGHRS and YFSETQ. V lost 4 bases to trimming and J lost 4 bases; unmatched junction nucleotides: 5. This CDR3 has 14 residues. CDR3 loop: CASSPGRVPDTQYF. CDR3 DNA: TGCGCCAGCAGCCCCGGGAGGGTTCCAGATACGCAGTATTTT.

V gene TRBV29-1 combines with J gene TRBJ1-1; perhaps TRBD1 as D (6 bases). Between the trimmed V and J ends, which lost 7 bases and 2 bases, there was a span of 14 bases. Germline V gene lookup returns CDR1 SQVTM and CDR2 ANQGSEA. This CDR3 region has 13 residues. CDR3 amino acids: CSALQGSNTEAFF. CDR3 coding DNA: TGCAGCGCCTTACAGGGAAGCAACACTGAAGCTTTCTTT.

The CDR3 coding sequence is TGTGCCAGCAGCTCCGTCTACAATGAGCAGTACTTC. Protein: CASSSVYNEQYF. The gene calls are TRBV7-9 and TRBJ2-4, with D unresolved. V shed 4 bases and J shed 13 bases, with 14 bases lying between them. The CDR3 totals 12 residues. Germline CDR1 is SEHNR and CDR2 is FQNEAQ (reference sequence). The variable domain in full, with the rest retrieved from reference TRBV7-9 and TRBJ2-4, is DTGVSQNPRHKITKRGQNVTFRCDPISEHNRLYWYRQTLGQGPEFLTYFQNEAQLEKSRLLSDRFSAERPKGSFSTLEIQRTEQGDSAMYLCASSSVYNEQYFGAGTRLSVL.

The V gene is TRBV9, the J gene TRBJ2-1; no clear D gene. Trimming cost V 0 bases and J 5 bases, with 9 bases left between them. The CDR3 consists of 14 residues. Germline lookup yields CDR1 SGDLS and CDR2 YYNGEE. The CDR3 sequence is CASSVEGIDNEQFF. CDR3 sequence (DNA): TGTGCCAGCAGCGTAGAAGGGATCGACAATGAGCAGTTCTTC.

This chain connects TRBV7-9 to TRBJ2-5, with TRBD2 as a possible D gene (5 bases). The CDR3 consists of 12 residues. Germline lookup yields CDR1 SEHNR and CDR2 FQNEAQ (reference sequence). V lost 5 bases and J 7 bases, leaving 11 bases between the germline ends. CDR3: CASSKELGTQYF. CDR3 nucleotides: TGTGCCAGCAGCAAAGAACTAGGGACCCAGTACTTC. The whole variable domain, filled in from reference TRBV7-9 and TRBJ2-5, reads DTGVSQNPRHKITKRGQNVTFRCDPISEHNRLYWYRQTLGQGPEFLTYFQNEAQLEKSRLLSDRFSAERPKGSFSTLEIQRTEQGDSAMYLCASSKELGTQYFGPGTRLLVL.

J is TRBJ2-1 and V is TRBV6-2 or TRBV6-3; 7 positions match TRBD2. The germline V gene encodes CDR1 MNHEY and CDR2 SVGEGT. This CDR3 is built from 17 residues. V was pared by 0 bases and J by 10 bases, with 15 bases of the junction left unmatched. CDR3 in amino acids: CASSYSPLTAPGGEQFF. The CDR3 region has the DNA TGTGCCAGCAGTTACTCGCCGTTGACCGCCCCGGGGGGAGAGCAGTTCTTC.

The genes are TRBV29-1 and TRBJ2-1; TRBD2 is a possible D gene (5 bases). The CDR3 runs 12 residues. Germline V gene data show CDR1 as SQVTM and CDR2 as ANQGSEA. V lost 5 bases to trimming and J lost 7 bases, with 12 bases between them. Written as DNA, the CDR3 is TGCAGCGTTCTACAATCGGGGAATGAGCAGTTCTTC. Protein: CSVLQSGNEQFF.

This clonotype was seen a handful of times. V gene TRBV4-1 combines with J gene TRBJ1-5; D gene unclear. The CDR3 length is 14 residues. Germline CDR1 and CDR2: MGHRA and YSYEKL. The germline V and J ends were trimmed by 2 bases and 1 base, with 6 bases remaining between them. CDR3 nucleotides: TGCGCCAGCAGCCAATTAATGAGCAATCAGCCCCAGCATTTT. Amino acids: CASSQLMSNQPQHF.

The J gene is TRBJ2-5, the V gene TRBV3-1, with TRBD1 as a possible D gene (6 bases). This CDR3 has 15 amino acids. V gave up 1 base and J gave up 11 bases, with 20 bases separating them. The germline gives CDR1 LGHDT, CDR2 YNNKEL (reference sequence). The DNA for the CDR3 is TGTGCCAGCAGCCAAGTACTCATTGACAGGTCGGAGCAGTACTTC. Its protein product is CASSQVLIDRSEQYF.

In its sample, this clonotype was seen many times. The V and J genes are TRBV12-3 or TRBV12-4 and TRBJ2-7, with a possible D match to TRBD1 (5 bases). The CDR3 runs 11 residues. Trimming took 7 bases from V and 3 from J, leaving 7 bases between them. Here the CDR3 reads CASTQGYEQYF. The CDR3, as DNA: TGTGCCAGCACCCAGGGCTACGAGCAGTACTTC.

This clonotype was recorded at least ten times. V usage is TRBV11-3 and J usage is TRBJ2-5; TRBD2 aligns across 7 bases. The CDR3 totals 14 residues. J lost 3 bases, V lost 1 base, and 2 bases had no gene match. Germline V gene sequence: CDR1 SGHNT, CDR2 YENEEA. This CDR3 reads CASSLVAGEETQYF. The DNA of the CDR3 is TGTGCCAGCAGCTTAGTGGCGGGGGAAGAGACCCAGTACTTC.

This clonotype was detected a few times. This chain joins TRBV3-1 and TRBJ2-1, with 10 nucleotides matching TRBD1. The germline V gene has CDR1 LGHDT and CDR2 YNNKEL (reference sequence). The CDR3 totals 15 residues. The ends lost 4 bases at V and 7 bases at J; junction bases unmatched: 7. This CDR3 is CASSLGTGVMNEQFF. CDR3 nucleotide sequence: TGTGCCAGCAGCCTCGGGACAGGGGTAATGAATGAGCAGTTCTTC.

This rearrangement joins TRBV2 to TRBJ2-5; D might be TRBD1 (5 bases). The J call may be in error: the DNA end matches TRBJ2-7 better. Germline V gene lookup returns CDR1 SNHLY and CDR2 FYNNEI. The CDR3 covers 14 residues. The CDR3 loop is CASGRASVTYEQYF. The CDR3 DNA is TGTGCCAGCGGCAGGGCATCGGTTACCTACGAGCAGTACTTC.